The following is a TCR beta chain sequence with its context. Trimming removed 1 base from V and 3 bases from J, with 9 bases in between. Germline values: CDR1 LGHNA, CDR2 YSLEER. This CDR3 spans 14 amino acids. This entry comes from a study of T-cell memory formation after mild COVID-19. One entry per CDR3 protein results from TCRdb running MiXCR on the 5' RACE reads. The sample has some 120,000 distinct CDR3 sequences; approximately 5.9% are singletons. The J gene is TRBJ1-2, the V gene TRBV4-3; D might be TRBD1 (5 bases). This receptor was identified in an adult woman who had mild COVID-19 (a few samples of this study predate the infection). Cell type and time point are not known. The sample was PBMCs or a T cell subset sorted from them (not recorded which). In DNA, the CDR3 is TGCGCCAGCAGCCAAGGCGGGACCTACTATGGCTACACCTTC. It encodes CASSQGGTYYGYTF.